This TCR beta chain was captured in a study of OX40 agonist ivuxolimab in advanced cancers. On the study more broadly: Mean age roughly 65 years, range roughly 23 to 79; roughly 82% male.

The CDR3 totals 18 residues. V lost 2 bases and J lost 1; bases outside the gene matches: 12. Germline V gives CDR1 MNHEY, CDR2 SMNVEV (reference sequence). Repertoires were generated with immunoSEQ multiplex PCR, while TCRdb's copy carries only in-frame clones and drops some. The table has more than 10,000 clones, around four fifths seen once. The origin of this receptor is an adult with an advanced solid tumor such as melanoma, head and neck, liver or kidney cancer. The V call is TRBV27, the J call TRBJ1-1, with 8 nucleotides matching TRBD1. This material consisted of CD4+ or CD8+ T cells sorted from blood, taken in a trial of the OX40 agonist ivuxolimab. The CDR3 here is CASSLVSGGQGRNTEAFF. The CDR3 DNA reads TGTGCCAGCAGTTTAGTTAGTGGAGGACAGGGAAGGAACACTGAAGCTTTCTTT.